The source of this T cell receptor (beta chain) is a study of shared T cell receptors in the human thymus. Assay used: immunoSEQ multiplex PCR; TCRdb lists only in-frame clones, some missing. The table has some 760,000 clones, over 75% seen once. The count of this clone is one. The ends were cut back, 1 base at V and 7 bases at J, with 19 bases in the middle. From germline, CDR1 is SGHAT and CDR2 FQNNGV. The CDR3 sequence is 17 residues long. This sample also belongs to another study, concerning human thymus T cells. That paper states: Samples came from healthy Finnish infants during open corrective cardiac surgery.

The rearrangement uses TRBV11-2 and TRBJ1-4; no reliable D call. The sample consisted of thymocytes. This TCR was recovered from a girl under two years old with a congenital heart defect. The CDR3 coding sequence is TGTGCCAGCAGCTTAGTCTCCCCACCTGTCCGGGGTGAAAAACTGTTTTTT. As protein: CASSLVSPPVRGEKLFF.